The 27 T cell receptor beta chains listed next were all sequenced from one sample in a study of T cells after yellow fever vaccination. TCRdb re-called the 5' RACE reads through MiXCR, storing one row per CDR3 protein. Of some 350,000 distinct CDR3 sequences listed, approximately 5.7% are singletons. Material: PBMCs, obtained 5 days after the yellow fever booster vaccination. Receptor source: a man aged 30 to 45 who received the YFV17D yellow fever vaccine.

This clonotype appeared a few times. The chain links TRBV4-3 to TRBJ2-7, with D maybe TRBD2 (5 bases). V shed 1 base and J shed 0 bases, with 7 bases lying between them. Germline V CDR1 and CDR2: LGHNA, YSLEER. The CDR3 sequence is 14 residues long. CDR3 sequence: CASSQGLASYEQYF. The CDR3 bases are TGCGCCAGCAGCCAAGGCCTAGCCTCCTACGAGCAGTACTTC.

Turning to this clonotype: One end of the junction does not line up with germline, which may come from a read error. The chain joins TRBV10-3 to TRBJ1-1, with 9 bases lining up with TRBD1. The CDR3 is 13 residues long. Germline V gene sequence: CDR1 ENHRY, CDR2 SYGVKD. CDR3 in DNA: TGTACCATCAGTGTCCGGGGGGACAGGGCCGCTTTCTTT. As protein: CTISVRGDRAAFF.

The sample holds many counts of this clonotype. V usage is TRBV7-8 and J usage is TRBJ2-1, with 9 bases aligning to TRBD1. The germline CDR1 and CDR2 sequences are SGHVS and FQNEAQ. V shed 1 base and J 8 bases; nucleotides not matched to a gene: 6. The CDR3 totals 15 residues. This chain's CDR3 is CASSLVGQGIYEQFF. The CDR3 bases are TGTGCCAGCAGCTTAGTGGGACAGGGTATCTATGAGCAGTTCTTC.

J is TRBJ2-7 and V is TRBV7-2; unclear D gene. V was shortened by 1 base and J by 6 bases, with 13 bases between the two germline ends. Germline V gene data show CDR1 as SGHTA and CDR2 as FQGNSA. This CDR3 comprises 14 residues. CDR3 coding DNA: TGTGCCAGCAGCTTAGGTGTGGGCCGTCGCGAGCAGTACTTC. Protein: CASSLGVGRREQYF.

There are many counts of this clonotype. The chain carries TRBV7-9 and TRBJ2-1, with TRBD2 identical over 9 bases. The CDR3 length is 16 residues. The germline CDR1 and CDR2 sequences are SEHNR and FQNEAQ (reference sequence). V trimming: 5 bases; J trimming: 2 bases; junction bases outside the gene matches: 7. In DNA form, the CDR3 reads TGTGCCAGCAGCCCCATAGCGGGAGAAGCCTACAATGAGCAGTTCTTC. Translating it yields CASSPIAGEAYNEQFF.

The rearrangement uses TRBV5-1 and TRBJ2-1; D not certain. The CDR3 is 12 residues long. The germline V gene encodes CDR1 SGHRS and CDR2 YFSETQ. Trimming left V 2 bases short and J 8 bases short, with 8 bases between. DNA for the CDR3: TGCGCCAGCAGCTTTCTGAACCATGAGCAGTTCTTC. Translating it yields CASSFLNHEQFF.

The chain joins TRBV29-1 to TRBJ2-7; the D gene is possibly TRBD1 (7 bases). The V gene lost 6 bases and the J gene lost 2 bases, with 14 bases spanning the gap. Germline loops: CDR1 SQVTM, CDR2 ANQGSEA. The CDR3 is 13 amino acids. The CDR3 loop is CSVRGQQTYEQYF. The CDR3 coding sequence is TGCAGCGTGCGGGGACAGCAAACCTACGAGCAGTACTTC.

This clonotype was seen at least ten times. The V and J genes are TRBV11-1 and TRBJ2-3; a possible D gene is TRBD2 (7 bases). The CDR3 covers 19 residues. Trimming left V 5 bases short and J 7 bases short, with 31 bases between. Germline V lookup: CDR1 SGHAT, CDR2 FQDESV (reference sequence). CDR3 DNA sequence: TGTGCCAGCAGCGCCACTAGCGTCTCTAGAAGGGGGGGACTCAATACGCAGTATTTT. Protein product: CASSATSVSRRGGLNTQYF.

This clonotype was counted at least ten times. The junction does not match germline at one end; this may be a read error. V gene TRBV5-1 combines with J gene TRBJ1-1; D unclear. This CDR3 region has 13 residues. CDR1 is SGHRS and CDR2 is YFSETQ in the germline V gene. DNA for the CDR3: TGTGCCAGCAGTTTAACCCCGAACACTGAAGCTTTCTTT. It encodes CASSLTPNTEAFF.

This clonotype was counted only a few times. The chain joins TRBV30 to TRBJ1-2; no clear D gene. This CDR3 has 12 residues. Germline V gives CDR1 GTSNPN, CDR2 SVGIG (reference sequence). The V end was cut by 3 bases, the J end by 5 bases, with 10 bases between. Written as DNA, the CDR3 is TGTGCCTGGAGAGGCAGCGGGTATGGCTACACCTTC. It translates to CAWRGSGYGYTF.

This clonotype was picked up a small number of times. This chain links TRBV29-1 with TRBJ2-7, with 9 bases lining up with TRBD1. Germline V CDR1 and CDR2: SQVTM, ANQGSEA. This CDR3 comprises 12 residues. The ends lost 6 bases at V and 7 bases at J; junction bases unmatched: 7. The CDR3, as DNA: TGCAGCGTAGTACAGGGGGCTCAAGAGCAGTACTTC. Protein sequence: CSVVQGAQEQYF.

This chain uses TRBV20-1 with TRBJ2-7; 7 bases line up with TRBD2. Germline lookup yields CDR1 DFQATT and CDR2 SNEGSKA (reference sequence). The CDR3 sequence is 17 residues long. Trimming at V came to 0 bases and at J to 0 bases, leaving 11 bases not matched to a gene. This chain's CDR3 is CSARDRPTSESSYEQYF. DNA for the CDR3: TGCAGTGCTAGAGATAGACCCACTAGCGAGAGCTCCTACGAGCAGTACTTC.

This rearrangement joins TRBV5-4 to TRBJ2-7, with TRBD1 matching 9 bases. This CDR3 region has 14 residues. Germline trimming cut 4 bases from V and 4 bases from J; bases unmatched to any gene: 6. Looked up from germline, CDR1 is SGHNT and CDR2 is YYREEE (reference sequence). CDR3 nucleotides: TGTGCCAGCAGCCGGAAGGGGACAGGGTACGAGCAGTACTTC. This codes for CASSRKGTGYEQYF.

This clonotype was observed a handful of times. The CDR3 loop is CASSPPAGVGPYEQYF. The CDR3 nucleotides are TGTGCCAGCTCACCACCAGCCGGGGTAGGCCCCTACGAGCAGTACTTC. V gene TRBV18 combines with J gene TRBJ2-7; a possible D gene is TRBD2 (5 bases). This CDR3 comprises 16 residues. The V gene's germline CDR1 is KGHSH and CDR2 LQKENI. V was clipped by 0 bases and J by 2 bases, with 14 bases between them. Looking up the rest from reference TRBV18 and TRBJ2-7 gives the full variable domain: NAGVMQNPRHLVRRRGQEARLRCSPMKGHSHVYWYRQLPEEGLKFMVYLQKENIIDESGMPKERFSAEFPKEGPSILRIQQVVRGDSAAYFCASSPPAGVGPYEQYFGPGTRLTVT.

This clonotype showed up just a few times. The chain uses TRBV7-9 and TRBJ1-1; D remains unclear. The CDR3 has 15 residues. The germline CDR1 and CDR2 sequences are SEHNR and FQNEAQ (reference sequence). V gave up 5 bases and J gave up 3 bases, with 16 bases separating them. The CDR3 protein is CASSRLVGADTEAFF. The CDR3 bases are TGTGCCAGCAGCCGCCTGGTTGGCGCGGACACTGAAGCTTTCTTT.

This chain links TRBV5-1 with TRBJ2-5; D may correspond to TRBD1 or TRBD2 (5 bases each). V lost 4 bases and J 4 bases, leaving 23 bases between the germline ends. There are 17 residues in the CDR3. Germline V CDR1 and CDR2: SGHRS, YFSETQ. CDR3: CASSPRRLTVEGETQYF. The CDR3 DNA sequence: TGCGCCAGCAGCCCGCGAAGACTGACAGTCGAGGGAGAGACCCAGTACTTC.

The chain links TRBV12-3 or TRBV12-4 to TRBJ2-2; 7 nucleotides match TRBD2. The CDR3 loop spans 15 amino acids. J lost 1 base, V lost 8 bases, and 7 bases had no gene match. CDR3 DNA: TGTGCCAGCCTCCCGCGGGGGATGAACACCGGGGAGCTGTTTTTT. It encodes CASLPRGMNTGELFF.

The table lists this clonotype with a few counts. The V gene is TRBV7-9, the J gene TRBJ2-4, with D perhaps matching TRBD1 or TRBD2 (6 bases each). This CDR3 is 13 amino acids long. Deletions cut 6 bases from V and 8 bases from J, with 14 bases between. CDR1 is SEHNR, CDR2 FQNEAQ, per germline (reference sequence). The CDR3 loop reads CASSSSGEDIQYF. In DNA form, the CDR3 reads TGTGCCAGCAGTTCGTCAGGGGAGGACATTCAGTACTTC.

This clonotype was counted at least ten times. The rearrangement joins TRBV6-2 or TRBV6-3 to TRBJ2-1; D ambiguous. This CDR3 region has 13 residues. V lost 6 bases and J lost 7, with 13 bases in between. Germline V gene lookup returns CDR1 MNHEY and CDR2 SVGEGT. CDR3 sequence: CASSFDFRNEQFF. For the CDR3, the DNA is TGTGCCAGCAGCTTTGACTTTCGGAATGAGCAGTTCTTC.

This clonotype showed up many times. The gene calls are TRBV6-2 or TRBV6-3 and TRBJ2-1, with a possible D match to TRBD1 (5 bases). V lost 6 bases and J lost 3, with 15 bases in between. This CDR3 has 15 residues. The V gene's germline CDR1 is MNHEY and CDR2 SVGEGT. The CDR3 nucleotides are TGTGCCAGCAGCCTCAGGGTCATTGGCTACAATGAGCAGTTCTTC. Amino acid sequence: CASSLRVIGYNEQFF.

This clonotype was counted many times. The chain combines TRBV5-1 with TRBJ1-1; D unresolved. The CDR3 covers 15 residues. Germline loops: CDR1 SGHRS, CDR2 YFSETQ. V dropped 4 bases and J dropped 5 bases, with 18 bases sitting between them. The CDR3 DNA reads as TGCGCCAGCAGCCTGACGGCCGGGAGCGAAACTGAAGCTTTCTTT. Translation gives CASSLTAGSETEAFF.

The chain is built from TRBV27 and TRBJ2-5; D remains ambiguous. V was trimmed by 0 bases and J by 4 bases, leaving 15 bases between them. This CDR3 region has 16 residues. Germline V gene sequence: CDR1 MNHEY, CDR2 SMNVEV (reference sequence). The CDR3 region has the DNA TGTGCCAGCAGTTTATCGATAAGTGTGGCGGCAGAGACCCAGTACTTC. It specifies CASSLSISVAAETQYF.

This clonotype has only a few counts. CDR3 region: CASSKLAGVRNEQFF. CDR3 coding DNA: TGTGCCAGCAGTAAACTAGCGGGAGTAAGAAATGAGCAGTTCTTC. The chain couples TRBV25-1 to TRBJ2-1, with 11 bases fitting TRBD2. The J segment lost 7 bases and the V segment lost 5 bases, leaving 7 bases of the junction unmatched. The CDR3 runs 15 residues. Germline CDR1 reads MGHDK; CDR2 reads SYGVNS.

This clonotype turned up a few times. The gene calls are TRBV20-1 and TRBJ2-7, with 8 bases fitting TRBD2. This CDR3 has 16 amino acids. Germline values: CDR1 DFQATT, CDR2 SNEGSKA (reference sequence). V lost 3 bases, J lost 5 bases, and 15 bases stayed unmatched. The CDR3 DNA reads TGCAGTGCTAGGAAACCGGGAGCAGCGGGAGTAAACGAGCAGTACTTC. It translates to CSARKPGAAGVNEQYF.

The rearrangement joins TRBV6-2 or TRBV6-3 to TRBJ2-2; possibly TRBD2 for D (6 bases). The CDR3 is 13 residues long. In germline, CDR1 is MNHEY, CDR2 SVGEGT. V lost 7 bases and J 13 bases, leaving 19 bases between the germline ends. CDR3 in amino acids: CASTVAAAGWLFF. As DNA, the CDR3 is TGTGCCAGCACCGTAGCGGCCGCAGGGTGGCTGTTTTTT.

This clonotype was recorded a few times. The gene calls are TRBV6-4 and TRBJ2-1; either TRBD1 or TRBD2 may fit D (9 bases each). This CDR3 has 19 amino acids. CDR1 and CDR2 from the germline V gene are MRHNA and SNTAGT. V lost 7 bases and J lost 5, with 30 bases in between. CDR3 loop: CASNRRGTGSAGGHNEQFF. DNA of the CDR3: TGTGCCAGCAACAGACGGGGGACAGGGTCTGCGGGAGGGCACAATGAGCAGTTCTTC.

This clonotype was observed a few times. The junction departs from the called germline gene at one end, perhaps through a read error. The chain joins TRBV20-1 to TRBJ2-1; TRBD2 agrees at 8 bases. Germline values: CDR1 DFQATT, CDR2 SNEGSKA (reference sequence). The CDR3 runs 14 residues. DNA for the CDR3: TGCAGTGATAGACTAGCGACCTCCTACAATGAGCAGTTCTTC. Translating it yields CSDRLATSYNEQFF.